This entry concerns a single T cell receptor (beta chain). Antigen specificity is unknown. CDR3 length: 15 amino acids. V lost 3 bases and J lost 11; bases outside the gene matches: 16. CDR1 and CDR2 (germline): DFQATT, SNEGSKA (reference sequence). This sample was included in a study of identical twins. Study-wide findings and caveats: Beta clonotypes that were abundant in cord blood contained fewer insertions, a pattern absent from memory repertoires. Out-of-frame alpha sequences common to twins exhibited a surplus of low generation probability.

TCRdb re-derived calls from the 5' RACE reads in MiXCR, one entry per CDR3 protein. The data hold some 1,600,000 distinct CDR3 sequences, with more than 30% observed a single time. Sequenced sample: cord blood. This TCR derives from a newborn girl in good health. This chain joins TRBV20-1 and TRBJ2-5, with 9 bases matching TRBD2. The CDR3 DNA sequence: TGCAGTGCTAGGCAGTTTAGCGGGGGCTACAATGAGCAGTACTTC. Amino acid sequence: CSARQFSGGYNEQYF.